These 6 T cell receptor beta chains originate from one sample sequenced in a study of T cell responses to AZD1222 COVID-19 vaccine. Profiling relied on immunoSEQ multiplex PCR, and the TCRdb table lists in-frame clones only, not all of them. This table holds roughly 79,000 clones, about 91% found once. The specimen comprised peripheral blood, sampled on day 0 of MenACWY control vaccination. These TCRs come from an adult in good health.

V is TRBV7-3 and J is TRBJ1-1; the D gene is possibly TRBD1 (6 bases). Germline CDR1 is SGHTA and CDR2 is FQGTGA. CDR3 length equals 12 residues. Trimming removed 5 bases at V and 13 bases at J, with 17 bases between. CDR3 sequence: CASSRYEGVVFF. The CDR3 DNA sequence: TGTGCCAGCAGCCGATATGAGGGGGTTGTTTTCTTT.

This clone has just a few counts. The rearrangement links TRBV6-2 or TRBV6-3 to TRBJ1-5, with TRBD1 matching 7 bases. Germline assignment: CDR1 MNHEY and CDR2 SVGEGT. Trimming took 0 bases from V and 7 from J; bases not matched to a gene: 6. This CDR3 is 15 amino acids long. The CDR3 is CASSYSGDRRQPQHF. CDR3 nucleotide sequence: TGTGCCAGCAGTTACTCTGGGGACAGACGCCAGCCCCAGCATTTT.

The J gene is TRBJ1-1, the V gene TRBV6-5; a weak D match, TRBD1 (5 bases). V gave up 1 base and J gave up 6 bases, with 15 bases separating them. The germline V gene encodes CDR1 MNHEY and CDR2 SVGAGI. The CDR3 contains 15 residues. The CDR3 loop is CASSYWDSGKAEAFF. The CDR3 region has the DNA TGTGCCAGCAGTTACTGGGACTCCGGGAAGGCTGAAGCTTTCTTT.

The rearrangement links TRBV6-2 or TRBV6-3 to TRBJ2-2, with 11 positions matching TRBD2. V dropped 5 bases and J dropped 9; count of bases not matched to a gene: 5. The CDR3 totals 14 residues. Looked up from germline, CDR1 is MNHEY and CDR2 is SVGEGT. The chain's CDR3 is CASSIGLAGRELFF. CDR3 in DNA: TGTGCCAGCAGTATCGGACTAGCGGGTCGGGAGCTGTTTTTT.

The chain is built from TRBV18 and TRBJ1-1; 7 bases are shared with TRBD1. CDR1 and CDR2 from the germline V gene are KGHSH and LQKENI. The CDR3 spans 15 residues. V dropped 4 bases and J dropped 3; count of bases not matched to a gene: 8. Written as DNA, the CDR3 is TGTGCCAGCTCACAACAGAGGGGGCTGGACACTGAAGCTTTCTTT. Amino acid sequence: CASSQQRGLDTEAFF.

The genes are TRBV10-3 and TRBJ1-1; D not resolved. V lost 4 bases to trimming and J lost 3 bases, with 12 bases between them. The CDR3 is made up of 14 amino acids. Germline CDR1 reads ENHRY; CDR2 reads SYGVKD. CDR3 bases: TGTGCCATCAGTGTTGCGGGGTACGACACTGAAGCTTTCTTT. Amino acid sequence: CAISVAGYDTEAFF.